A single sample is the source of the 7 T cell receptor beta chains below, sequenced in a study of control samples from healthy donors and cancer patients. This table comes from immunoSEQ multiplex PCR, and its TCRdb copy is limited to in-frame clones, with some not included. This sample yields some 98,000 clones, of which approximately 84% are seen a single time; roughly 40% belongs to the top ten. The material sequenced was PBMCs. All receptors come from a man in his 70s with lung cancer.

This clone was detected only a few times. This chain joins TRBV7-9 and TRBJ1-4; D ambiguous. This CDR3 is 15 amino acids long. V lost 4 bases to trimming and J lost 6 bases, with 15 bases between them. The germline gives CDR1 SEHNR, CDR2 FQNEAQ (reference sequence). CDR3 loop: CASSSPADVDEKLFF. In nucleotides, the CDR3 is TGTGCCAGCAGCTCGCCTGCGGATGTGGATGAAAAACTGTTTTTT. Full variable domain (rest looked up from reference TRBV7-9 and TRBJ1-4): DTGVSQNPRHKITKRGQNVTFRCDPISEHNRLYWYRQTLGQGPEFLTYFQNEAQLEKSRLLSDRFSAERPKGSFSTLEIQRTEQGDSAMYLCASSSPADVDEKLFFGSGTQLSVL.

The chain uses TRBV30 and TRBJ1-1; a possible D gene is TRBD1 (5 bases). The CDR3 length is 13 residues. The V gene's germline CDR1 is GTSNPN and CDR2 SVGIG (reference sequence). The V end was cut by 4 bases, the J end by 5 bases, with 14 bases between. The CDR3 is CAWKASGGTEAFF. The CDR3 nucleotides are TGTGCCTGGAAGGCGTCTGGGGGGACTGAAGCTTTCTTT.

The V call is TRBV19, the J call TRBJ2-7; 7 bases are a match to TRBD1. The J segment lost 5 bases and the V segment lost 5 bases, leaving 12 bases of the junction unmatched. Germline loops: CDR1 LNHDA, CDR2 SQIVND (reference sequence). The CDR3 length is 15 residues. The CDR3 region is CASSRQGLSRDEQYF. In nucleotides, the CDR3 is TGTGCCAGTAGTCGACAGGGCCTATCACGGGACGAGCAGTACTTC.

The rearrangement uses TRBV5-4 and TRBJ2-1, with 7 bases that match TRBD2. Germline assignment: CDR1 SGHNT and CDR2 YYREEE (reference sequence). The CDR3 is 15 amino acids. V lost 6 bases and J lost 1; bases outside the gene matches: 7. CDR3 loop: CASTSASGSYNEQFF. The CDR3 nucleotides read TGTGCCAGCACCTCCGCTAGCGGTTCCTACAATGAGCAGTTCTTC.

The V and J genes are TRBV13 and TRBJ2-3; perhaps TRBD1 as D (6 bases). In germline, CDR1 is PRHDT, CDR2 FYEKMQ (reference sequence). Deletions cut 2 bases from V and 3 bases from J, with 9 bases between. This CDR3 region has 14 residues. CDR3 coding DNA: TGTGCCAGCAGCTTACAGGGGAGTACAGATACGCAGTATTTT. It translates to CASSLQGSTDTQYF.

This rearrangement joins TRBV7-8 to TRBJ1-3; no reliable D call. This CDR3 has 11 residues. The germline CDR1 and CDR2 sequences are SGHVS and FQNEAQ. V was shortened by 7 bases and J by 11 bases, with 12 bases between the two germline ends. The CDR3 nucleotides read TGTGCCAGCACCTCAGAGTTCGCCATATATTTT. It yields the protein CASTSEFAIYF.

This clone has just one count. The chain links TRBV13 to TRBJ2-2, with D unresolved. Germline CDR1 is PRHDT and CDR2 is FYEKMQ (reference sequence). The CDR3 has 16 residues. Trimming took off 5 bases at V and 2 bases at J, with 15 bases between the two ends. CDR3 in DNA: TGTGCCAGCAGCCTTGCACTCGTAGTAAACACCGGGGAGCTGTTTTTT. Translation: CASSLALVVNTGELFF.